Following are 21 T cell receptor beta chains from one sample sequenced in a study of type 1 regulatory T cells (dated by TCRdb to the early 2020s). Study-wide conclusions, independent of this receptor: Compared with non-Tr1 cells, Tr1 cells had a TCR repertoire that was more restricted, a finding the study read as clonal expansion induced by alloantigen.

No antigen has been assigned to these receptors. Sequencing relied on an Illumina MiSeq. Through fastp at Q25 and MiXCR, TCRdb rebuilt clones from the public reads, retaining in-frame beta chains. Each CDR3 protein appears once, grouped with its most common genes and DNA. The sample records 60,000 to 75,000 distinct CDR3 sequences, roughly 20% of which are singletons. 8.3% of the sample rests with the top ten. The sequenced sample was cultured type 1 regulatory T (Tr1) cells, either the whole culture or a sorted fraction (not recorded which). The cell subset or site label corresponds to: type 1 regulatory T cells sorted from the T-allo10 product. The receptors derive from a human donor in good health.

This clonotype occurred many times. The chain links TRBV5-1 to TRBJ1-3; unclear D gene. The CDR3 is 13 residues long. Trimming took 0 bases from V and 4 from J, leaving 5 bases between them. Germline V lookup: CDR1 SGHRS, CDR2 YFSETQ. The CDR3: CASSLGDGNTIYF. Here the CDR3 DNA reads TGCGCCAGCAGCTTGGGAGACGGAAACACCATATATTTT.

The V call is TRBV20-1, the J call TRBJ1-6; D is uncertain. CDR3 length: 15 residues. V dropped 6 bases and J dropped 0 bases, with 12 bases sitting between them. Germline lookup yields CDR1 DFQATT and CDR2 SNEGSKA (reference sequence). Here the CDR3 DNA reads TGCAGTGCCCGGCGCGGGAGCTCCTATAATTCACCCCTCCACTTT. Translation gives CSARRGSSYNSPLHF.

This clonotype has just a few counts. The CDR3 sequence: CASKVGHFNSGANVLTF. The CDR3 DNA is TGTGCCAGCAAAGTCGGACATTTCAACTCTGGGGCCAACGTCCTGACTTTC. The gene calls are TRBV12-3 or TRBV12-4 and TRBJ2-6; a weak D match, TRBD1 (5 bases). The ends were cut back, 7 bases at V and 0 bases at J, with 16 bases in the middle. This CDR3 contains 17 residues.

The chain carries TRBV20-1 and TRBJ2-7; 7 nucleotides agree with TRBD2. CDR3 length: 15 residues. V was clipped by 6 bases and J by 0 bases; unmatched bases: 11. Germline values: CDR1 DFQATT, CDR2 SNEGSKA (reference sequence). The CDR3 DNA reads as TGCAGTGCCAGTACCGGGACTAAGAGCTCCTACGAGCAGTACTTC. It translates to CSASTGTKSSYEQYF.

Comments on this clonotype: A far larger clone is a single base away, which makes a read error likely. The gene calls are TRBV7-8 and TRBJ2-2, with D unclear. The CDR3 has 12 residues. Germline-derived CDR1 and CDR2 are SGHVS and FQNEAQ. CDR3 sequence (DNA): TGTGCCAGCAGCCGAAACATCGGGGAGCTGTTTTTT. Translated: CASSRNIGELFF.

This clonotype was observed at least ten times. This chain joins TRBV7-9 and TRBJ1-4; D call uncertain. The CDR3 loop spans 12 amino acids. Germline V gene sequence: CDR1 SEHNR, CDR2 FQNEAQ (reference sequence). Deletions cut 6 bases from V and 8 bases from J, with 10 bases between. CDR3 sequence reads: CASSQEGEKLFF. CDR3 nucleotide sequence: TGTGCCAGCAGTCAAGAGGGCGAAAAACTGTTTTTT.

This clonotype has more than one count but fewer than ten. This chain connects TRBV24-1 to TRBJ2-5, with TRBD2 matching 7 bases. The CDR3 covers 15 residues. V lost 4 bases to trimming and J lost 0 bases; unmatched junction nucleotides: 4. The germline CDR1 and CDR2 sequences are KGHDR and SFDVKD. CDR3 sequence: CATSDSGGHQETQYF. The CDR3 DNA is TGTGCCACCAGTGACTCGGGAGGACACCAAGAGACCCAGTACTTC.

The chain uses TRBV6-5 and TRBJ1-4; D not certain. Deletions cut 0 bases from V and 8 bases from J, with 13 bases between. Germline CDR1 and CDR2: MNHEY and SVGAGI. This CDR3 region has 15 residues. CDR3 nucleotide sequence: TGTGCCAGCAGTTACTCGGAACCTTCTGGGGAAAAACTGTTTTTT. This gives the protein CASSYSEPSGEKLFF.

This clonotype was seen a few times. The rearrangement uses TRBV7-2 and TRBJ2-3; TRBD2 aligns across 8 bases. V dropped 2 bases and J dropped 0; count of bases not matched to a gene: 10. The length of the CDR3 is 18 residues. Germline CDR1 reads SGHTA; CDR2 reads FQGNSA. CDR3: CASSLRPPTSGSTDTQYF. The DNA of the CDR3 is TGTGCCAGCAGCTTACGACCGCCAACTAGCGGTAGCACAGATACGCAGTATTTT. Together with reference TRBV7-2 and TRBJ2-3, the CDR3 gives the full variable domain: GAGVSQSPSNKVTEKGKDVELRCDPISGHTALYWYRQSLGQGLEFLIYFQGNSAPDKSGLPSDRFSAERTGGSVSTLTIQRTQQEDSAVYLCASSLRPPTSGSTDTQYFGPGTRLTVL.

In this sample, this clonotype turned up a few times. The chain links TRBV7-2 to TRBJ2-7; TRBD2 might be the D (5 bases). The germline V gene encodes CDR1 SGHTA and CDR2 FQGNSA. The CDR3 runs to 11 residues. With 3 bases removed from V and 8 bases from J, the gap between germline ends came to 8 bases. This CDR3 reads CASSLTGKQYF. The CDR3, as DNA: TGTGCCAGCAGCTTGACGGGAAAGCAGTACTTC. Full variable domain (missing parts from reference TRBV7-2 and TRBJ2-7): GAGVSQSPSNKVTEKGKDVELRCDPISGHTALYWYRQSLGQGLEFLIYFQGNSAPDKSGLPSDRFSAERTGGSVSTLTIQRTQQEDSAVYLCASSLTGKQYFGPGTRLTVT.

The rearrangement links TRBV27 to TRBJ2-7, with D tentatively TRBD1 (5 bases). Between the trimmed V and J ends, which lost 4 bases and 1 base, there was a span of 8 bases. Germline loops: CDR1 MNHEY, CDR2 SMNVEV (reference sequence). The CDR3 covers 13 residues. The CDR3 loop is CASSSGASYEQYF. The DNA of the CDR3 is TGTGCCAGCAGTTCTGGGGCGTCCTACGAGCAGTACTTC.

The table lists this clonotype with a few counts. V gene TRBV5-1 combines with J gene TRBJ2-5; TRBD1 might be the D (6 bases). V was shortened by 4 bases and J by 2 bases, with 12 bases between the two germline ends. The CDR3 extends over 14 amino acids. Germline V gene data show CDR1 as SGHRS and CDR2 as YFSETQ. The CDR3 nucleotides are TGCGCCAGCAGCCTCACAGGGTCTCAAGAGACCCAGTACTTC. This gives the protein CASSLTGSQETQYF.

The sample holds a few counts of this clonotype. The chain has TRBV20-1 and TRBJ2-7, with TRBD2 as a possible D gene (5 bases). V was pared by 3 bases and J by 6 bases, with 21 bases between. This CDR3 comprises 15 residues. Germline V gene data show CDR1 as DFQATT and CDR2 as SNEGSKA (reference sequence). CDR3 residues: CSARVIGKMFSEQYF. In DNA form, the CDR3 reads TGCAGTGCTAGGGTCATCGGGAAGATGTTCTCCGAGCAGTACTTC.

The sample holds a few counts of this clonotype. The chain joins TRBV30 to TRBJ2-1; 8 bases map to TRBD2. J was trimmed by 4 bases and V by 5 bases; bases with no gene match: 10. CDR1 is GTSNPN, CDR2 SVGIG, per germline (reference sequence). The length of the CDR3 is 15 residues. The CDR3, as DNA: TGTGCCTGGGGGTTAGCGGGGCGGTTATACAATGAGCAGTTCTTC. It codes for CAWGLAGRLYNEQFF.

This clonotype turned up a few times. This chain connects TRBV7-3 to TRBJ2-7; no definite D call. In germline, CDR1 is SGHTA, CDR2 FQGTGA. Between the trimmed V and J ends, which lost 5 bases and 6 bases, there was a span of 14 bases. The length of the CDR3 is 13 residues. CDR3 loop: CASSPPGSVEQYF. As DNA, the CDR3 is TGTGCCAGCAGCCCCCCTGGGTCCGTCGAGCAGTACTTC.

As regards this clonotype: An end of the junction does not agree with germline; a read error may underlie this. The V and J genes are TRBV13 and TRBJ1-6; tentative D call: TRBD1 (5 bases). In germline, CDR1 is PRHDT, CDR2 FYEKMQ (reference sequence). The CDR3 is made up of 18 amino acids. CDR3 sequence reads: CASSGPGTESSYNSSLHF. The CDR3 DNA reads TGTGCCAGCAGCGGACCCGGGACGGAAAGCTCCTATAATTCATCCCTCCACTTT.

In its sample, this clonotype was seen a few times. V is TRBV12-3 or TRBV12-4 and J is TRBJ1-6; 8 bases match TRBD1. The CDR3 spans 14 residues. The trim removed 3 bases at V and 7 bases at J, leaving 2 bases unmatched. The CDR3 coding sequence is TGTGCCAGCAGTTTGACAGGGGTCAATTCACCCCTCCACTTT. It translates to CASSLTGVNSPLHF.

This clonotype has just a few counts. CDR3 sequence: CASTEGGSYEQYF. CDR3 sequence (DNA): TGCGCCAGCACCGAGGGGGGCTCCTACGAGCAGTACTTC. V gene TRBV10-2 combines with J gene TRBJ2-7; D tentatively reads TRBD1 or TRBD2 (6 bases each). CDR1 is WSHSY and CDR2 is SAAADI in the germline V gene. This CDR3 region has 13 residues. The V end lost 7 bases, the J end lost 0 bases, and 10 bases lay between the germline ends.

The chain employs TRBV4-3 and TRBJ1-4; TRBD1 matches at 9 bases. The CDR3 sequence is 16 residues long. The ends lost 0 bases at V and 5 bases at J; junction bases unmatched: 4. From germline, CDR1 is LGHNA and CDR2 YSLEER. The chain's CDR3 is CASSQDTGQGNEKLFF. CDR3 DNA sequence: TGCGCCAGCAGCCAAGATACGGGACAGGGAAATGAAAAACTGTTTTTT.

This clonotype was observed at least ten times. This chain uses TRBV7-9 with TRBJ2-3; D gene uncertain. Deletions cut 3 bases from V and 5 bases from J, with 3 bases between. Germline V gene lookup returns CDR1 SEHNR and CDR2 FQNEAQ (reference sequence). CDR3 size: 11 residues. For the CDR3, the DNA is TGTGCCAGCAGCTTTTTAGATACGCAGTATTTT. This encodes CASSFLDTQYF.

This clonotype was recorded a few times. The V gene is TRBV5-5, the J gene TRBJ1-1; D possibly corresponds to TRBD1 (5 bases). From germline, CDR1 is SGHKS and CDR2 YYEKEE (reference sequence). With 5 bases removed from V and 14 bases from J, the gap between germline ends came to 28 bases. This CDR3 contains 15 residues. CDR3 sequence reads: CASRPKGALSEVAFF. The CDR3 region has the DNA TGTGCCAGCAGGCCCAAAGGGGCGCTTTCGGAAGTGGCCTTCTTT.